This TCR beta chain was recorded in a study of cytomegalovirus exposure and HLA in healthy donors. Study-wide context: Of the donors genotyped, several hundred in all, 75% to 85% fell in the Caucasian-associated ancestry cluster.

Remarks on this clone: What it binds is not known.

The PCR used 60 Vbeta and 13 Jbeta primers. Measured with immunoSEQ multiplex PCR; TCRdb has only the in-frame clones, and not every one. The sample has approximately 100,000 clones; around 79% are singletons. Trimming took 2 bases from V and 5 from J, leaving 12 bases between them. The CDR3 consists of 14 residues. Germline assignment: CDR1 SGHTA and CDR2 FQGNSA. Regarding the study as a whole: Per a prior analysis, the majority of TCR beta V segments were productive roughly 90% or roughly 30% of the time.

The sequencing input was PBMCs. The clonotype originates from a woman aged 40 to 49 in good health and CMV-seronegative. The genes are TRBV7-2 and TRBJ1-1; D is unresolved. DNA for the CDR3: TGTGCCAGCAGCTTATCTCCTTCGGGGACTGAAGCTTTCTTT. Translated: CASSLSPSGTEAFF.